This T cell receptor (beta chain) was obtained from a study of vaccination effects on CD4 cells after COVID-19. Under the ViraFEST assay, PBMC were stimulated with viral peptide pools so that antigen-specific CD4+ T cells expanded. Sequencing was performed afterwards. Isolating CD4+ T cells followed approximately 9 days of culture. Overall study results and limits: Clonal contraction was marked in infection- and vaccine-induced clones late after vaccination. Common cold coronavirus cross-reactivity was shown by only 1 of 255 vaccine-induced clones in healthy vaccinees.

This clone was picked up a small number of times. What it binds is not known. Profiling relied on immunoSEQ multiplex PCR, and the TCRdb table lists in-frame clones only, not all of them. The sample lists roughly 15,000 clones; 76% were seen once. This TCR came from a human donor who received a COVID-19 vaccine. This specimen was CD4+ T cells from PBMCs cultured with HCoV-229E spike peptides, taken before COVID-19 vaccination.

As DNA, the CDR3 is TGTGCCAGCTTGGACAGGGGGCTCTACGAGCAGTACTTC. Protein product: CASLDRGLYEQYF. V and J are TRBV28 and TRBJ2-7; TRBD1 aligns across 11 bases. The J segment lost 3 bases and the V segment lost 8 bases, leaving 3 bases of the junction unmatched. The CDR3 spans 13 residues. Germline-derived CDR1 and CDR2 are MDHEN and SYDVKM.